This T cell receptor beta chain was retrieved from a study of vaccination effects on CD4 cells after COVID-19. Isolation of CD4+ T cells took place after about 10 days of culture. In the case of this clone: Antigen unknown.

V was pared by 10 bases and J by 0 bases, with 2 bases between. The CDR3 has 10 residues. Germline V gene data show CDR1 as MRHNA and CDR2 as SNTAGT. Only in-frame clones appear in the TCRdb table, and some are missing; sequencing was by immunoSEQ multiplex PCR. This sample has around 45,000 clones, with roughly 76% found just once. The gene calls are TRBV6-4 and TRBJ2-3; D not certain. The source of this sequence is a human donor who had a prior SARS-CoV-2 infection. The material was CD4+ T cells from PBMCs cultured without peptide, obtained before COVID-19 vaccination. As DNA, the CDR3 is TGTGCCAACAGCACAGATACGCAGTATTTT. The encoded protein is CANSTDTQYF.